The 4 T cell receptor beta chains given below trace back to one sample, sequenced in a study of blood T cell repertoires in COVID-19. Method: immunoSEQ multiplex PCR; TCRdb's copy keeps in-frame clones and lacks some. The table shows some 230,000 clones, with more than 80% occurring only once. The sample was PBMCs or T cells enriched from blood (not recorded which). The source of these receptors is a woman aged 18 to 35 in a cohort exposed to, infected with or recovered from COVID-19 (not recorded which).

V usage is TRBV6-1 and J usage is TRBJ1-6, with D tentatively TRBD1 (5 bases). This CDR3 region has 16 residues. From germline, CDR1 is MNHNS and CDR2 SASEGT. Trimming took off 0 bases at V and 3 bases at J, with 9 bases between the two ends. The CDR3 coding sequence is TGTGCCAGCAGTGAAGCAGGGGCACTCTATAATTCACCCCTCCACTTT. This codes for CASSEAGALYNSPLHF.

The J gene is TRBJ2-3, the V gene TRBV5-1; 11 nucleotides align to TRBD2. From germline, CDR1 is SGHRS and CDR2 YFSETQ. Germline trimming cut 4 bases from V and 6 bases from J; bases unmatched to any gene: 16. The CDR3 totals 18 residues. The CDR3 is CASSQSLAGGNAGDTQYF. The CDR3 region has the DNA TGCGCCAGCAGCCAGTCGCTAGCGGGAGGTAACGCGGGTGATACGCAGTATTTT. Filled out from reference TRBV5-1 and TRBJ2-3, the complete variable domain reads KAGVTQTPRYLIKTRGQQVTLSCSPISGHRSVSWYQQTPGQGLQFLFEYFSETQRNKGNFPGRFSGRQFSNSRSEMNVSTLELGDSALYLCASSQSLAGGNAGDTQYFGPGTRLTVL.

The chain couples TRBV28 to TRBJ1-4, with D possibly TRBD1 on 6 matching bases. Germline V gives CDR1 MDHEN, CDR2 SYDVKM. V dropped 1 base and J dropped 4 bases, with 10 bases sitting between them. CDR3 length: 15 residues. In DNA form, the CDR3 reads TGTGCCAGCAGTTTATCGAACAGGGTTAATGAAAAACTGTTTTTT. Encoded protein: CASSLSNRVNEKLFF.

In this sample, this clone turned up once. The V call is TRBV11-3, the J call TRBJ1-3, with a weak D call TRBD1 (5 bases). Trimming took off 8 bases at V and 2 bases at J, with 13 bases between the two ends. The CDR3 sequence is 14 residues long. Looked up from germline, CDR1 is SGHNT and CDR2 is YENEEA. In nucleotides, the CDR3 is TGTGCCAGCTCCGGGGGTTTCCCTGGAAACACCATATATTTT. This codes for CASSGGFPGNTIYF.